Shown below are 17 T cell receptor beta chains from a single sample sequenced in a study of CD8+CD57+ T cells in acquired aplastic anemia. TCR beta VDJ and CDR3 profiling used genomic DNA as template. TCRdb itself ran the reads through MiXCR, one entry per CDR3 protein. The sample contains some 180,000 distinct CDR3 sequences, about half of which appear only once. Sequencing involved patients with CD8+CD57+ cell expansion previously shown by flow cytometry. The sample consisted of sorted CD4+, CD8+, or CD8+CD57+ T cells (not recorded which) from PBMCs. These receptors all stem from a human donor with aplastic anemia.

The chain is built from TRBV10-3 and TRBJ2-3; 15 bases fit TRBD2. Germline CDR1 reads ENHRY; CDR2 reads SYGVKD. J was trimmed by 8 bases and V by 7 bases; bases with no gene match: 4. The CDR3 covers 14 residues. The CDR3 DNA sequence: TGTGCCATCACCGGACTAGCGGGAGGGGGTACGCAGTATTTT. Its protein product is CAITGLAGGGTQYF.

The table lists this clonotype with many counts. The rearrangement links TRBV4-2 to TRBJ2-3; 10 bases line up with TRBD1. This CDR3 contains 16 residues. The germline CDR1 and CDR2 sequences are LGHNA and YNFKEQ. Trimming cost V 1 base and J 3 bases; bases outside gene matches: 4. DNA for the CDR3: TGTGCCAGCAGCCAAGTGGGACAGGGGAGGACAGATACGCAGTATTTT. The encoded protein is CASSQVGQGRTDTQYF.

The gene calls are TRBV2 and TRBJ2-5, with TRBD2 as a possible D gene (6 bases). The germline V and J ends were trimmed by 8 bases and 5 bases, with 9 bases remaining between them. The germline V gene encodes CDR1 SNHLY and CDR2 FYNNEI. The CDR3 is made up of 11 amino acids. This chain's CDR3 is CASGGIETQYF. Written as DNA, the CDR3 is TGTGCCAGCGGCGGGATCGAGACCCAGTACTTC.

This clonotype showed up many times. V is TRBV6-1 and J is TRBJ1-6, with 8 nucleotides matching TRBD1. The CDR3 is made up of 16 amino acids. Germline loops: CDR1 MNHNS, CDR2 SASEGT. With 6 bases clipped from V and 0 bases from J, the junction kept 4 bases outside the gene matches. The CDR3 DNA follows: TGTGCCAGCAGGGGGACAGGTGGCTCCTATAATTCACCCCTCCACTTT. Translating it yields CASRGTGGSYNSPLHF.

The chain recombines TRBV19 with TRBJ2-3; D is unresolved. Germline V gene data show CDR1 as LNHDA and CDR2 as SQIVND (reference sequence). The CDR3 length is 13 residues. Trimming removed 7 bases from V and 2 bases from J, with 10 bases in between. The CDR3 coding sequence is TGTGCCAGTAATCAAGCATACACAGATACGCAGTATTTT. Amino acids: CASNQAYTDTQYF.

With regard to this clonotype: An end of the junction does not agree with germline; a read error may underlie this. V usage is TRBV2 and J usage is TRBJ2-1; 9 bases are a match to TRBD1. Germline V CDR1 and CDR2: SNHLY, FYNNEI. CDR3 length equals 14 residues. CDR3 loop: CASSWGQGYSEQFF. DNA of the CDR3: TGTGCCAGCAGTTGGGGACAGGGTTACAGTGAGCAGTTCTTC.

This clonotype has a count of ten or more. CDR3 nucleotide sequence: TGTGCCAGCAGGGCAGGAAACACCATATATTTT. It specifies CASRAGNTIYF. The V gene is TRBV3-1, the J gene TRBJ1-3; D gene ambiguous. Trimming took 6 bases from V and 4 from J, leaving 4 bases between them. Looked up from germline, CDR1 is LGHDT and CDR2 is YNNKEL (reference sequence). The CDR3 is 11 amino acids.

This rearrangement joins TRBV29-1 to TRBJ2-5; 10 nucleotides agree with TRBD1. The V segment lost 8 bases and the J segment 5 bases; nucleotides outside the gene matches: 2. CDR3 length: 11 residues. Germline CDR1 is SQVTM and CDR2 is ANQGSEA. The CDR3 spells CSSDRGETQYF. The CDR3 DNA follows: TGCAGCTCGGACAGGGGGGAGACCCAGTACTTC.

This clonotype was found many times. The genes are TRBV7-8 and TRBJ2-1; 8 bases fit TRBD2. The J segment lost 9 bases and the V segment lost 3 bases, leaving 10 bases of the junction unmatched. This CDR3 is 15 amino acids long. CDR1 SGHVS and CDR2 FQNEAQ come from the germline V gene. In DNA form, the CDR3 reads TGTGCCAGCAGCTTCGCTACCGGGGGGGGGAGTGAGCAGTTCTTC. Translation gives CASSFATGGGSEQFF.

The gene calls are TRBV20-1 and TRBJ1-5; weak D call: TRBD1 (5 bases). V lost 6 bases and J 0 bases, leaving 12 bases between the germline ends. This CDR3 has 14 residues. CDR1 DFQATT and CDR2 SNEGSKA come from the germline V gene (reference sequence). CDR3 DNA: TGCAGTGCCGGGGGAGACTATAGCAATCAGCCCCAGCATTTT. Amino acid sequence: CSAGGDYSNQPQHF.

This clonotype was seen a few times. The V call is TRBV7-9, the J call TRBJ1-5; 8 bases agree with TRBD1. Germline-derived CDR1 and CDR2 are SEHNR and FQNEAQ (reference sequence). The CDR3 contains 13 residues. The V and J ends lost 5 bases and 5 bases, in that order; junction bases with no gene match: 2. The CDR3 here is CASSQGQDQPQHF. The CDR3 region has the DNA TGTGCCAGCAGCCAGGGACAGGATCAGCCCCAGCATTTT.

This CDR3 is CASRGGGDTQYF. CDR3 bases: TGTGCCAGCAGAGGGGGGGGAGATACGCAGTATTTT. The chain joins TRBV7-3 to TRBJ2-3; D perhaps matches TRBD2 (7 bases). CDR3 size: 12 residues. Germline V gives CDR1 SGHTA, CDR2 FQGTGA. Trimming took 6 bases from V and 5 from J, leaving 9 bases between them. The whole variable domain, remainder taken from reference TRBV7-3 and TRBJ2-3, is GAGVSQTPSNKVTEKGKYVELRCDPISGHTALYWYRQSLGQGPEFLIYFQGTGAADDSGLPNDRFFAVRPEGSVSTLKIQRTERGDSAVYLCASRGGGDTQYFGPGTRLTVL.

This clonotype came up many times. The CDR3: CSASEDAKHTSPLHF. The CDR3 region has the DNA TGCAGTGCTAGTGAGGACGCCAAACACACTTCACCCCTCCACTTT. This chain joins TRBV20-1 and TRBJ1-6; D call uncertain. The V end lost 3 bases, the J end lost 9 bases, and 18 bases lay between the germline ends. Germline CDR1 is DFQATT and CDR2 is SNEGSKA (reference sequence). The length of the CDR3 is 15 residues.

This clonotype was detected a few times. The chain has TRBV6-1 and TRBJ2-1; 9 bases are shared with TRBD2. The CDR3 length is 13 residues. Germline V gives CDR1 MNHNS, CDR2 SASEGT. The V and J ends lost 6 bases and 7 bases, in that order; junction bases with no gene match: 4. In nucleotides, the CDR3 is TGTGCCAGCAGCCAGGCGGGGGGGAATGAGCAGTTCTTC. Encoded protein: CASSQAGGNEQFF.

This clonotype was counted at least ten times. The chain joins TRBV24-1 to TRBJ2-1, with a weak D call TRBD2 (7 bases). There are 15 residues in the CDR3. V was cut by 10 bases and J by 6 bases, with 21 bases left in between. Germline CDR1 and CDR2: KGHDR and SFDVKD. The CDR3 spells CATGGVRGGGNEQFF. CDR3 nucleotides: TGTGCCACAGGAGGGGTGAGGGGGGGCGGCAATGAGCAGTTCTTC.

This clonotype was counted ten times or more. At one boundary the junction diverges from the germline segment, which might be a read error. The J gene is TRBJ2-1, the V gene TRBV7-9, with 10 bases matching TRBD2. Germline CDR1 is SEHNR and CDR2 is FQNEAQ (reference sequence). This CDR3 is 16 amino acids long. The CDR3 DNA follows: TGTGCCAGCAGCCTAGCGGGGGCCGTCTCCTACAATGAGCAGTTCTTC. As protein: CASSLAGAVSYNEQFF.

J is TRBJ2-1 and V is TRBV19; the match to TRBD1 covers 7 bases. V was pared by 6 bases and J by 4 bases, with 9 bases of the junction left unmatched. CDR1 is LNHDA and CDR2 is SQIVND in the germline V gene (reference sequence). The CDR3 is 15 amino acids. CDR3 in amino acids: CASSQTGTDYNEQFF. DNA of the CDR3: TGTGCCAGTAGCCAGACCGGGACAGATTACAATGAGCAGTTCTTC. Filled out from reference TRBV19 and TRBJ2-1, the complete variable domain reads DGGITQSPKYLFRKEGQNVTLSCEQNLNHDAMYWYRQDPGQGLRLIYYSQIVNDFQKGDIAEGYSVSREKKESFPLTVTSAQKNPTAFYLCASSQTGTDYNEQFFGPGTRLTVL.